In its sample, the clone carrying this T cell receptor beta chain was seen many times. The data were taken from a study of blood T cell repertoires in COVID-19. Study information: The United States, Italy and Spain supplied acute and convalescent COVID-19 samples. Sample material is recorded as cDNA or gDNA derived from T cells, B-cell-depleted T cells, or PBMCs.

Per the study methods: Reference gene primer amplification yielded estimated nucleated cell counts. Assay used: immunoSEQ multiplex PCR; TCRdb lists only in-frame clones, some missing. The DNA gave D and trimming, while V, J and clone size come from that table. The repertoire includes tens of thousands of clones, under 90% of them detected once, and 3% to 3.5% sits in the top ten. V dropped 4 bases and J dropped 2; count of bases not matched to a gene: 5. Germline CDR1 and CDR2: LNHDA and SQIVND (reference sequence). The CDR3 contains 14 residues. This chain links TRBV19 with TRBJ2-7, with TRBD1 matching over 7 bases. This clonotype was sampled from a man between 50 and 59 years old with active COVID-19. Sequencing was performed on peripheral blood. The CDR3 nucleotides are TGTGCCAGTAGTAAGGGACAGCCAACCTACGAGCAGTACTTC. The encoded protein is CASSKGQPTYEQYF.